This passage covers 30 T cell receptor beta chains from one sample sequenced in a study of T cell changes during pregnancy in multiple sclerosis. Sequencing used immunoSEQ multiplex PCR; TCRdb keeps in-frame clones, though not all of them. Of about 44,000 clones listed, roughly 92% are singletons. The sequencing used CD4+ T cells from peripheral blood mononuclear cells, collected in the first trimester of pregnancy. These receptor sequences come from a female donor with multiple sclerosis, enrolled in a pregnancy study.

Regarding this clone: An end of the junction does not agree with germline; a read error may underlie this. J is TRBJ2-1 and V is TRBV20-1; D unclear. Germline V lookup: CDR1 DFQATT, CDR2 SNEGSKA (reference sequence). The CDR3 is 11 amino acids. The CDR3 reads CSARSFNEQFF. In DNA, the CDR3 is TGCAGTGCTAGATCCTTCAATGAGCAGTTCTTC.

The chain uses TRBV14 and TRBJ2-7; D possibly corresponds to TRBD2 (6 bases). CDR1 and CDR2 from the germline V gene are SGHDN and FVKESK. The CDR3 spans 13 residues. With 4 bases removed from V and 1 base from J, the gap between germline ends came to 8 bases. CDR3 protein: CASSPGLSYEQYF. Written as DNA, the CDR3 is TGTGCCAGCAGCCCAGGACTATCCTACGAGCAGTACTTC.

V gene TRBV19 combines with J gene TRBJ1-3, with 11 bases identical to TRBD1. Germline loops: CDR1 LNHDA, CDR2 SQIVND (reference sequence). With V trimmed by 4 bases and J by 0 bases, 2 bases remained unmatched. CDR3 length: 16 residues. CDR3 loop: CASSTGQGASGNTIYF. For the CDR3, the DNA is TGTGCCAGTAGTACCGGACAGGGGGCCTCTGGAAACACCATATATTTT.

This clone was observed once. This chain joins TRBV6-4 and TRBJ2-7; D is undetermined. This CDR3 spans 10 amino acids. The germline V gene has CDR1 MRHNA and CDR2 SNTAGT. The V gene lost 5 bases and the J gene lost 5 bases, with 4 bases spanning the gap. The CDR3 here is CASSYNEQYF. The CDR3 nucleotides read TGTGCCAGCAGTTACAACGAGCAGTACTTC.

The table lists this clone with a few counts. The chain has TRBV5-1 and TRBJ2-2, with 8 bases that match TRBD2. CDR1 is SGHRS and CDR2 is YFSETQ in the germline V gene. This CDR3 contains 16 residues. With 1 base clipped from V and 0 bases from J, the junction kept 2 bases outside the gene matches. Written as DNA, the CDR3 is TGCGCCAGCAGCTTGACTAGCGGAGCGAACACCGGGGAGCTGTTTTTT. Translating gives CASSLTSGANTGELFF.

The chain combines TRBV5-5 with TRBJ1-5; TRBD1 is a possible D gene (5 bases). Trimming shortened V by 2 bases and J by 3 bases, and 12 bases separated the two germline ends. The CDR3 covers 15 residues. Germline loops: CDR1 SGHKS, CDR2 YYEKEE (reference sequence). CDR3 protein: CASSFSGIDNQPQHF. The CDR3 bases are TGTGCCAGCAGCTTCTCAGGGATTGACAATCAGCCCCAGCATTTT.

On this clone: An end of the junction differs from the germline gene, which may be a read error. V is TRBV7-7 and J is TRBJ2-3; 8 bases fit TRBD2. CDR3 length equals 14 residues. Germline assignment: CDR1 SSHAT and CDR2 FNYEAQ (reference sequence). The CDR3 DNA sequence: TGTGCTAGCAGCTTAGGACTAGCAACAGATACGCAGTATTTT. Its translation is CASSLGLATDTQYF.

This chain links TRBV6-5 with TRBJ2-7; 9 bases agree with TRBD1. CDR3 length equals 15 residues. The V and J ends lost 6 bases and 3 bases, in that order; junction bases with no gene match: 9. The germline V gene has CDR1 MNHEY and CDR2 SVGAGI. CDR3 sequence (DNA): TGTGCCAGCAGAACCCGACAGGGGGGACACTACGAGCAGTACTTC. Protein sequence: CASRTRQGGHYEQYF.

The genes are TRBV5-1 and TRBJ2-3; possibly TRBD2 for D (5 bases). Germline CDR1 SGHRS, CDR2 YFSETQ. The CDR3 is 15 amino acids. V lost 2 bases to trimming and J lost 0 bases, with 10 bases between them. CDR3 DNA sequence: TGCGCCAGCAGCTTACAGCGGACTAGCACAGATACGCAGTATTTT. Translating gives CASSLQRTSTDTQYF. Filled out from reference TRBV5-1 and TRBJ2-3, the complete variable domain reads KAGVTQTPRYLIKTRGQQVTLSCSPISGHRSVSWYQQTPGQGLQFLFEYFSETQRNKGNFPGRFSGRQFSNSRSEMNVSTLELGDSALYLCASSLQRTSTDTQYFGPGTRLTVL.

The CDR3 is CASQTSADTQYF. DNA for the CDR3: TGTGCCAGCCAGACTAGCGCAGATACGCAGTATTTT. V is TRBV2 and J is TRBJ2-3; the match to TRBD2 covers 8 bases. The CDR3 length is 12 residues. After removal of 8 bases from V and 4 bases from J, the junction contained 2 bases not matched to a gene. From germline, CDR1 is SNHLY and CDR2 FYNNEI.

This clone came up once. This chain connects TRBV15 to TRBJ2-5; maybe TRBD2 (6 bases). V was clipped by 0 bases and J by 2 bases, with 19 bases between them. This CDR3 comprises 18 residues. Germline V gene data show CDR1 as LNHNV and CDR2 as YYDKDF (reference sequence). The CDR3 loop is CATSRDRAGPTTQETQYF. The CDR3 nucleotides read TGTGCCACCAGCAGAGATCGGGCGGGGCCGACTACACAAGAGACCCAGTACTTC.

The chain carries TRBV14 and TRBJ2-1; 8 positions agree with TRBD2. The CDR3 totals 17 residues. Per the germline V gene, CDR1 is SGHDN and CDR2 is FVKESK. V gave up 0 bases and J gave up 9 bases; unmatched junction bases: 13. The DNA of the CDR3 is TGTGCCAGCAGCCAAGACTGGGCCCGCGGGGGGCTAACTGAGCAGTTCTTC. This translates into CASSQDWARGGLTEQFF.

A note on this clone: Other DNA sequences in this specimen translate into the identical CDR3. This sequence joins TRBV6-1 and TRBJ2-7; a weak D match, TRBD2 (5 bases). The CDR3 contains 14 residues. Germline V lookup: CDR1 MNHNS, CDR2 SASEGT. V lost 4 bases and J lost 1, with 11 bases in between. DNA of the CDR3: TGTGCCAGCAGTGGGACCAGCGGATCCTACGAGCAGTACTTC. It is translated as CASSGTSGSYEQYF.

The rearrangement uses TRBV28 and TRBJ2-5; the match to TRBD2 covers 8 bases. Germline CDR1 reads MDHEN; CDR2 reads SYDVKM. This CDR3 is built from 20 residues. After removal of 7 bases from V and 0 bases from J, the junction contained 22 bases not matched to a gene. DNA for the CDR3: TGTGCCAGCAATTCCCGTCTTCGGGGGGGGAGAGGTGGGGACCAAGAGACCCAGTACTTC. Protein product: CASNSRLRGGRGGDQETQYF.

V usage is TRBV28 and J usage is TRBJ2-1; 15 bases line up with TRBD2. Germline trimming cut 4 bases from V and 9 bases from J; bases unmatched to any gene: 7. The germline V gene encodes CDR1 MDHEN and CDR2 SYDVKM. The CDR3 covers 16 residues. The CDR3 region is CASSSGLAGGRSEQFF. CDR3 nucleotide sequence: TGTGCCAGCAGTTCCGGACTAGCGGGAGGGAGGAGTGAGCAGTTCTTC.

The J gene is TRBJ1-1, the V gene TRBV28, with a possible D match to TRBD1 (6 bases). This CDR3 is built from 15 residues. The germline V gene has CDR1 MDHEN and CDR2 SYDVKM. V was clipped by 11 bases and J by 0 bases, with 19 bases between them. This CDR3 reads CACNRDNNLNTEAFF. The CDR3 DNA is TGTGCCTGCAATCGGGACAACAATCTGAACACTGAAGCTTTCTTT.

Notes on this clone: One end of the junction varies from germline; a read error may be responsible. The gene calls are TRBV7-7 and TRBJ2-2, with D maybe TRBD1 (6 bases). CDR1 is SSHAT, CDR2 FNYEAQ, per germline (reference sequence). CDR3 length equals 14 residues. CDR3 protein: CASSSGQNTGELFF. CDR3 bases: TGTGCTAGCAGCTCGGGACAGAACACCGGGGAGCTGTTTTTT.

The genes are TRBV28 and TRBJ1-6; 9 bases map to TRBD1. Germline V gives CDR1 MDHEN, CDR2 SYDVKM. With 6 bases clipped from V and 8 bases from J, the junction kept 14 bases outside the gene matches. CDR3 length equals 17 residues. The CDR3 DNA is TGTGCCAGCAGACCCTCCACGGGACAGGGTTTTTATTCACCCCTCCACTTT. Protein product: CASRPSTGQGFYSPLHF.

The chain combines TRBV4-2 with TRBJ1-2; a weak D match, TRBD1 (5 bases). Between the trimmed V and J ends, which lost 0 bases and 3 bases, there was a span of 5 bases. CDR1 LGHNA and CDR2 YNFKEQ come from the germline V gene. The CDR3 length is 13 residues. DNA of the CDR3: TGTGCCAGCAGCCAAGACAGGGACTATGGCTACACCTTC. Encoded protein: CASSQDRDYGYTF.

The chain recombines TRBV5-1 with TRBJ1-4; a possible D gene is TRBD1 (6 bases). V lost 5 bases, J lost 8 bases, and 19 bases lay in between. The CDR3 covers 15 residues. From germline, CDR1 is SGHRS and CDR2 YFSETQ. CDR3 bases: TGCGCCAGCAGACCCGGACAGCCCGAGCGGGAAAAACTGTTTTTT. This sequence encodes CASRPGQPEREKLFF.

The chain is built from TRBV29-1 and TRBJ1-2; possibly TRBD1 for D (6 bases). Trimming removed 3 bases from V and 0 bases from J, with 11 bases in between. The CDR3 length is 14 residues. The germline V gene encodes CDR1 SQVTM and CDR2 ANQGSEA. For the CDR3, the DNA is TGCAGCGTTGAGGGAGACAGGACTAACTATGGCTACACCTTC. Its translation: CSVEGDRTNYGYTF. Variable domain in full (rest from reference TRBV29-1 and TRBJ1-2): SAVISQKPSRDICQRGTSLTIQCQVDSQVTMMFWYRQQPGQSLTLIATANQGSEATYESGFVIDKFPISRPNLTFSTLTVSNMSPEDSSIYLCSVEGDRTNYGYTFGSGTRLTVV.

The rearrangement uses TRBV19 and TRBJ2-7; 7 nucleotides align to TRBD1. The germline V gene has CDR1 LNHDA and CDR2 SQIVND (reference sequence). J was trimmed by 3 bases and V by 5 bases; bases with no gene match: 4. CDR3 length: 13 amino acids. The CDR3 is CASSRQGYYEQYF. CDR3 sequence (DNA): TGTGCCAGTAGTCGACAGGGATACTACGAGCAGTACTTC.

The chain is built from TRBV5-6 and TRBJ2-2; TRBD1 matches 9 bases. The CDR3 length is 18 residues. Germline V gene sequence: CDR1 SGHDT, CDR2 YYEEEE. Germline trimming cut 2 bases from V and 7 bases from J; bases unmatched to any gene: 15. The CDR3 coding sequence is TGTGCCAGCAGCTTTGGTGGCCGCGGGACAGGGAAATTCGGGGAGCTGTTTTTT. Residues: CASSFGGRGTGKFGELFF.

The genes are TRBV18 and TRBJ2-7; a possible D gene is TRBD2 (5 bases). The V end lost 3 bases, the J end lost 9 bases, and 12 bases lay between the germline ends. The CDR3 sequence is 12 residues long. Germline CDR1 and CDR2: KGHSH and LQKENI. CDR3 nucleotides: TGTGCCAGCTCACCCTCGGACTGGGGGCAGTACTTC. Its translation: CASSPSDWGQYF.

The chain uses TRBV5-4 and TRBJ1-1; tentative D call: TRBD1 (6 bases). The CDR3 totals 16 residues. Per germline, CDR1 SGHNT and CDR2 YYREEE (reference sequence). The V end lost 4 bases, the J end lost 2 bases, and 18 bases lay between the germline ends. In DNA form, the CDR3 reads TGTGCCAGCAGCGAGAATCCGAACAGGGATAACACTGAAGCTTTCTTT. This sequence encodes CASSENPNRDNTEAFF.

The chain couples TRBV28 to TRBJ2-5; possibly TRBD2 for D (6 bases). The CDR3 has 15 residues. V was shortened by 6 bases and J by 2 bases, with 16 bases between the two germline ends. CDR1 and CDR2 (germline): MDHEN, SYDVKM. The CDR3 loop is CASSPSSAGQETQYF. CDR3 bases: TGTGCCAGCAGCCCCTCCTCGGCGGGACAAGAGACCCAGTACTTC.

The chain uses TRBV7-9 and TRBJ1-2; D may be TRBD1 (5 bases). The CDR3 consists of 16 residues. Germline assignment: CDR1 SEHNR and CDR2 FQNEAQ (reference sequence). The ends were cut back, 5 bases at V and 6 bases at J, with 22 bases in the middle. DNA of the CDR3: TGTGCCAGCAGCCCTAGACAGTCCTTAGGGTTAAATGGCTACACCTTC. Protein sequence: CASSPRQSLGLNGYTF.

V gene TRBV4-2 combines with J gene TRBJ1-5; 7 bases are shared with TRBD1. V lost 0 bases to trimming and J lost 6 bases; unmatched junction nucleotides: 8. Per the germline V gene, CDR1 is LGHNA and CDR2 is YNFKEQ. The CDR3 covers 16 residues. The CDR3 is CASSQEARGPGQPQHF. The DNA of the CDR3 is TGTGCCAGCAGCCAAGAAGCAAGGGGGCCAGGTCAGCCCCAGCATTTT.

The genes are TRBV5-4 and TRBJ2-3, with TRBD1 matching 9 bases. The germline V gene has CDR1 SGHNT and CDR2 YYREEE (reference sequence). The V gene end was trimmed by 0 bases and the J gene end by 2 bases; junction bases not matched to a gene: 10. This CDR3 is 18 amino acids long. Here the CDR3 reads CASSLGNRGRTNTDTQYF. The CDR3 coding sequence is TGTGCCAGCAGCTTGGGTAACAGGGGGCGCACTAACACAGATACGCAGTATTTT.

This sequence joins TRBV7-2 and TRBJ2-7; TRBD2 agrees at 9 bases. Trimming cost V 4 bases and J 3 bases; bases outside gene matches: 4. CDR3 length: 14 residues. Germline CDR1 SGHTA, CDR2 FQGNSA. CDR3 coding DNA: TGTGCCAGCAGCTCCCAGCGGGGGGTCTACGAGCAGTACTTC. Amino acid sequence: CASSSQRGVYEQYF.